The entry below gives a single T cell receptor beta chain sequence along with its context. This sample was taken from a study of blood T cell repertoires in COVID-19. Overall study: COVID-19 samples, acute and convalescent, were from the United States, Italy and Spain. Sources were T cells, B-cell-depleted T cells, or PBMCs; the material itself was cDNA or gDNA.

The CDR3 runs 14 residues. Germline CDR1 reads SGHRS; CDR2 reads YFSETQ. The V gene lost 5 bases and the J gene lost 1 base, with 11 bases spanning the gap. Enrollment of patients from Seattle took place during active infection, with longitudinal follow-up. Methods used by the authors: How many nucleated cells were present was estimated from reference gene primer amplification. Profiling relied on immunoSEQ multiplex PCR, and the TCRdb table lists in-frame clones only, not all of them. D and trimming were read from the DNA, whereas the V and J calls and clone size are those reported in that table. This sample has tens of thousands of clones, with 85% to 90% found just once.

This chain links TRBV5-1 with TRBJ2-3; D call uncertain. This TCR came from a man between 70 and 80 years old with COVID-19, enrolled during active disease. The sample taken for sequencing was peripheral blood. The CDR3 protein is CASRRDSGTDTQYF. CDR3 sequence (DNA): TGCGCCAGCAGACGTGACTCGGGCACAGATACGCAGTATTTT.